This T cell receptor (beta chain) was captured in a study of identical twins (dated by TCRdb to about 2016). Context from the whole study: To test whether fetal clonotypes persist, this study deep-sequenced TCR alpha and beta repertoires from monozygotic twins, from unrelated adults of various ages, and from cord blood. To rule out contamination, the twin experiments were replicated at different times with different library preparation protocols. Study-wide conclusions, independent of this receptor: Invariant T cells such as MAIT and iNKT could partly confound zero-insertion analyses, although diverse VJ usage argued against such confounding for most clonotypes. Because the same donors could not be followed over many years, the conclusions relied on cross-sectional statistical analysis. Out-of-frame TCR alpha sharing in monozygotic twins was systematically underestimated by recombination models, whereas sharing between unrelated individuals was in agreement with the recombination models. Compared with coincidental sharing between unrelated individuals, an excess of low generation-probability sequences was observed among out-of-frame TCR alpha sequences shared between twins. Fewer insertions were carried by abundant cord blood beta clonotypes, a similar but weaker trend appeared in young adult naive repertoires, and no such trend appeared in memory repertoires. A weaker excess of twin sharing was found in beta out-of-frame sequences because the signal-to-noise ratio was lowered by fewer shared sequences.

Libraries came from 5' RACE. Sequencer: Illumina HiSeq 2000. A universal primer binding site was added through template switching, and the final cDNA carried a unique molecular identifier so that TCR cDNA molecules could be counted accurately. Specific primers in the conserved constant-segment region were used to synthesize first-strand cDNA for the TCR alpha and beta chains. To control for contamination, every cDNA library was double barcoded, receiving both a SMART-Mk sample barcode and Illumina barcodes. TruSeq adapter sequences and Illumina sample barcodes were added in two successive PCR steps. The Illumina HiSeq platform was used with custom primers to sequence TCR alpha and beta cDNA libraries. The source study handled its data this way. MiGEC processed the raw reads to extract unique molecular identifiers, while MiXCR was used to determine the CDR3 positions. For each individual, recombination models were inferred using an EM algorithm with the repgenHMM and IGoR tools. The tcR package in R was used for shared clonotype analysis, with sharing normalized by the product of cloneset sizes. To study raw recombination without the effects of thymic and clonal selection, out-of-frame nonproductive sequences were analyzed. TCRdb reanalyzed the raw reads on its own, using fastp at Q25 for trimming and MiXCR for clone calling, and kept in-frame beta chains. Each CDR3 protein gets just one entry, which takes the most common genes and DNA from the rows behind it. TCRdb's processing, not the study's, gives the V and J calls here. Within this sample are just over 500,000 distinct CDR3 sequences, with roughly a fifth of them counted one time only. Around 0.9% of the sample lies in the top ten.

Only a few counts were recorded for this clonotype. The antigen it recognizes is unknown. Base qualities were left out, and no much larger clone turns up one base away. Every donor was a healthy Caucasian. Three pairs of female monozygotic twins, all aged about 18 to 29 years, made up the twin cohort. Positive isolation kits from Invitrogen were used to isolate the CD4+ and CD8+ T cell populations. V is trimmed back by 1 base and J by 5 bases, and the junction contains 7 bases that no gene match accounts for. Counted from cysteine to phenylalanine, this CDR3 has 16 amino acids. Solely the CDR3 DNA is kept, with 48 bases framed from the first base. These data were also reused for a study on T cells expressing NK-cell markers. The second study, in turn, reports: In sorted CD3+CD56+NKG2C+, CD3+CD56+NKG2C- and CD3+CD56-NKG2C+ T-cell subsets from eight or nine donors, TCR beta-chain repertoires were profiled. Among the eight sequenced donors, only one was HCMV-seronegative, while the other seven were HCMV-seropositive. In several experiments an anti-gammadeltaTCR antibody was added to restrict sorting to alphabetaTCR-expressing T cells. In more than five donors, the dominant CD3+CD56+NKG2C+ clonotypes were found to rank among the top 10 CD8+ clonotypes and to make up roughly 1.0-8% of CD8+ T cells. Those dominant clonotypes were again the most abundant among CD3+CD56-NKG2C+ cells in several donors, at about 28.3-65%. It remained unclear whether the expanded NKG2C-expressing T cell clones were specific for HCMV antigens. The study sequenced eight donors, all healthy volunteers chosen at random: three men and five women. HCMV-specific IgG was detected in serum with a commercial ELISA kit to determine HCMV serostatus. MIGEC was used to demultiplex reads and group reads by UMI, and MiTCR was used to assemble and quantify clonotypes. To exclude erroneous sequences, any TCR cDNA sequence not supported by at least two reads was discarded. The tcR package was used for downstream repertoire analysis, with clonotypes matched between fractions based on CDR3 nucleotide sequence plus V segment. VDJmatch was used to annotate antigen specificity against VDJdb, with one amino acid substitution allowed in CDR3.

In this chain, TRBV12-3 or TRBV12-4 is recombined with TRBJ2-7, with 11 bases aligning to TRBD1. This clonotype was obtained from a young woman in good health. What was sequenced was CD4+ T cells sorted from blood. The sequence in DNA is TGTGCCAGCAGTTTAGGGGCCGGGACAGGGGGAAACGAGCAGTACTTC. It encodes CASSLGAGTGGNEQYF.